Below, 24 T cell receptor beta chains from the same sample are listed, as sequenced in a study of a mutant IDH1 vaccine in newly diagnosed glioma. These receptors' targets are unknown. Sequencing used immunoSEQ multiplex PCR; TCRdb keeps in-frame clones, though not all of them. The profile shows about 38,000 clones, approximately 80% of them singletons. Specified time point: week 5, during vaccination. A 20-mer mutant IDH1 peptide at 300 ug was injected subcutaneously with topical imiquimod. Here the sequenced sample was PBMCs, taken from a glioma patient whose treatment included an IDH1 peptide vaccine. The receptors were sampled from a man in his forties or fifties with glioma.

The CDR3 DNA reads TGCGCCAGCAGCTACCGGGATCCTGCCTTTTCTGGGGCCAACGTCCTGACTTTC. Protein product: CASSYRDPAFSGANVLTF. The chain combines TRBV5-1 with TRBJ2-6, with D possibly TRBD2 on 5 matching bases. Trimming pared 3 bases from V and 1 base from J, leaving 17 bases between. The germline gives CDR1 SGHRS, CDR2 YFSETQ. CDR3 length: 18 residues.

In this sample, this clone turned up once. This chain joins TRBV30 and TRBJ2-5; TRBD1 matches 8 bases. CDR3 length equals 13 residues. CDR1 is GTSNPN, CDR2 SVGIG, per germline (reference sequence). The trim removed 5 bases at V and 4 bases at J, leaving 6 bases unmatched. CDR3 nucleotides: TGTGCCTGGGACCAGGGGGCAAGAGAGACCCAGTACTTC. As protein: CAWDQGARETQYF.

The chain is built from TRBV4-1 and TRBJ2-7; D remains unclear. There are 14 residues in the CDR3. Germline V gene lookup returns CDR1 MGHRA and CDR2 YSYEKL. V lost 4 bases, J lost 2 bases, and 12 bases lay in between. CDR3 loop: CASSPQDPTYEQYF. The CDR3 DNA reads TGCGCCAGCAGCCCCCAAGACCCGACCTACGAGCAGTACTTC.

The chain is built from TRBV6-1 and TRBJ1-6; D uncertain. Germline V gives CDR1 MNHNS, CDR2 SASEGT. V was shortened by 7 bases and J by 6 bases, with 13 bases between the two germline ends. This CDR3 is built from 14 residues. The CDR3 DNA follows: TGTGCCAGCAAGTCCGGGAAAATTAATTCACCCCTCCACTTT. The encoded protein is CASKSGKINSPLHF.

The V and J genes are TRBV27 and TRBJ1-5, with TRBD1 matching over 8 bases. Unmatched junction bases numbered 1, after V lost 0 bases and J lost 3 bases. Germline values: CDR1 MNHEY, CDR2 SMNVEV (reference sequence). The CDR3 length is 15 residues. This chain's CDR3 is CASSLSGQVNQPQHF. For the CDR3, the DNA is TGTGCCAGCAGTTTATCGGGACAGGTCAATCAGCCCCAGCATTTT.

The chain employs TRBV15 and TRBJ1-5, with D uncertain. The CDR3 extends over 15 amino acids. Germline V gene lookup returns CDR1 LNHNV and CDR2 YYDKDF (reference sequence). The V end was cut by 0 bases, the J end by 5 bases, with 11 bases between. CDR3 sequence: CATSRDRPADQPQHF. The CDR3 DNA reads as TGTGCCACCAGCAGAGATCGGCCAGCCGATCAGCCCCAGCATTTT.

J is TRBJ2-3 and V is TRBV2; no definite D call. From germline, CDR1 is SNHLY and CDR2 FYNNEI. V was shortened by 11 bases and J by 0 bases, with 15 bases between the two germline ends. The CDR3 contains 14 residues. For the CDR3, the DNA is TGTGCCTCTCAGGAGTGGAGCAGCACAGATACGCAGTATTTT. Protein: CASQEWSSTDTQYF.

This clone appeared a few times. The chain carries TRBV19 and TRBJ2-7; 7 nucleotides line up with TRBD1. The CDR3 spans 14 residues. The V segment lost 8 bases and the J segment 0 bases; nucleotides outside the gene matches: 7. Per germline, CDR1 LNHDA and CDR2 SQIVND (reference sequence). Here the CDR3 reads CASGRTGRSYEQYF. The CDR3 coding sequence is TGTGCCAGTGGGCGGACAGGCCGCTCCTACGAGCAGTACTTC.

J is TRBJ2-7 and V is TRBV5-4, with TRBD1 matching over 7 bases. V shed 4 bases and J 0 bases; nucleotides not matched to a gene: 7. Germline V CDR1 and CDR2: SGHNT, YYREEE (reference sequence). The CDR3 runs 15 residues. This chain's CDR3 is CASSRQGPNSYEQYF. CDR3 bases: TGTGCCAGCAGCCGACAGGGCCCTAACTCCTACGAGCAGTACTTC.

The gene calls are TRBV18 and TRBJ2-2; no firm D call. The CDR3 runs to 16 residues. The V gene lost 0 bases and the J gene lost 4 bases, with 12 bases spanning the gap. Germline CDR1 and CDR2: KGHSH and LQKENI. The CDR3 nucleotides read TGTGCCAGCTCACCACCGGCCACTTTGGGCACCGGGGAGCTGTTTTTT. It codes for CASSPPATLGTGELFF.

To note about this clone: This same CDR3 is encoded by further DNA sequences in the sample. The V call is TRBV6-5, the J call TRBJ1-2; D might be TRBD1 (5 bases). Trimming left V 2 bases short and J 2 bases short, with 9 bases between. The CDR3 totals 14 residues. Germline lookup yields CDR1 MNHEY and CDR2 SVGAGI. In DNA form, the CDR3 reads TGTGCCAGCAGTTACGGGACTGGGAACTATGGCTACACCTTC. This codes for CASSYGTGNYGYTF.

The chain uses TRBV25-1 and TRBJ2-3; TRBD2 might be the D (5 bases). CDR1 is MGHDK, CDR2 SYGVNS, per germline. V gave up 5 bases and J gave up 4 bases, with 7 bases separating them. The CDR3 is 12 amino acids. The CDR3 protein is CASSLASDTQYF. The CDR3 nucleotides read TGTGCCAGCAGTCTAGCTTCAGATACGCAGTATTTT.

This clone occurred once. The chain recombines TRBV7-9 with TRBJ1-6; the D is unclear. The CDR3 is made up of 17 amino acids. Per germline, CDR1 SEHNR and CDR2 FQNEAQ (reference sequence). V lost 0 bases and J lost 4, with 13 bases in between. The CDR3 is CASSLAPQDGYNSPLHF. In nucleotides, the CDR3 is TGTGCCAGCAGCTTAGCCCCGCAGGATGGTTATAATTCACCCCTCCACTTT.

The chain has TRBV6-1 and TRBJ1-1; 7 bases fit TRBD1. This CDR3 is built from 11 residues. Unmatched junction bases numbered 7, after V lost 8 bases and J lost 10 bases. From germline, CDR1 is MNHNS and CDR2 SASEGT. CDR3 nucleotide sequence: TGTGCCAGCGGAACAGGGGACGGAGCTTTCTTT. It codes for CASGTGDGAFF.

This clone showed up just a few times. The chain carries TRBV30 and TRBJ1-4; 10 bases line up with TRBD1. The CDR3 spans 11 residues. Losses at the gene ends were 2 bases for V and 15 bases for J; bases not matched to a gene: 3. Germline V CDR1 and CDR2: GTSNPN, SVGIG (reference sequence). The CDR3 DNA sequence: TGTGCCTGGAGTTCGGGACAGGGGTTGTTTTTT. Protein sequence: CAWSSGQGLFF.

The chain uses TRBV19 and TRBJ1-5; possibly TRBD1 for D (6 bases). CDR3 length: 15 residues. V lost 3 bases and J lost 2, with 11 bases in between. Germline values: CDR1 LNHDA, CDR2 SQIVND (reference sequence). CDR3 in amino acids: CASSMGGAGNQPQHF. Written as DNA, the CDR3 is TGTGCCAGTAGTATGGGGGGGGCTGGCAATCAGCCCCAGCATTTT.

The V and J genes are TRBV27 and TRBJ1-5, with D perhaps TRBD1 (6 bases). CDR3 length equals 14 residues. Trimming removed 3 bases from V and 7 bases from J, with 13 bases in between. Germline V CDR1 and CDR2: MNHEY, SMNVEV (reference sequence). Here the CDR3 DNA reads TGTGCCAGCAGTTTGATGGGGGCTGGGCAGCCCCAGCATTTT. It translates to CASSLMGAGQPQHF.

The CDR3 is CASGLVWDEAFF. For the CDR3, the DNA is TGTGCTAGTGGTTTGGTATGGGATGAAGCTTTCTTT. The chain is built from TRBV12-5 and TRBJ1-1; unclear D gene. CDR1 is LGHNT, CDR2 FRNRAP, per germline. V gave up 0 bases and J gave up 7 bases, with 6 bases separating them. CDR3 length equals 12 residues.

The gene calls are TRBV7-9 and TRBJ1-3, with D unresolved. This CDR3 comprises 16 residues. CDR1 SEHNR and CDR2 FQNEAQ come from the germline V gene (reference sequence). The V end was cut by 6 bases, the J end by 1 base, with 16 bases between. The CDR3 reads CASSLEAAGSGNTIYF. In nucleotides, the CDR3 is TGTGCCAGCAGTCTAGAGGCCGCTGGGTCTGGAAACACCATATATTTT.

V gene TRBV19 combines with J gene TRBJ1-1; the D gene is possibly TRBD1 (5 bases). The CDR3 has 14 amino acids. Germline V gene data show CDR1 as LNHDA and CDR2 as SQIVND (reference sequence). V lost 5 bases, J lost 0 bases, and 10 bases lay in between. DNA of the CDR3: TGTGCCAGTAGTGGACGGGACGTGAACACTGAAGCTTTCTTT. It encodes CASSGRDVNTEAFF.

V gene TRBV6-5 combines with J gene TRBJ1-1; maybe TRBD1 (5 bases). In germline, CDR1 is MNHEY, CDR2 SVGAGI. This CDR3 spans 12 amino acids. V lost 6 bases to trimming and J lost 5 bases, with 10 bases between them. As DNA, the CDR3 is TGTGCCAGCAGAGGGGTTTGGACTGAAGCTTTCTTT. Amino acid sequence: CASRGVWTEAFF.

This chain connects TRBV18 to TRBJ2-7, with 13 bases fitting TRBD2. This CDR3 is built from 16 residues. Losses at the gene ends were 0 bases for V and 3 bases for J; bases not matched to a gene: 2. Germline V gene lookup returns CDR1 KGHSH and CDR2 LQKENI. CDR3 sequence (DNA): TGTGCCAGCTCACCACCGGGACTAGCGGGGAGCTACGAGCAGTACTTC. Protein: CASSPPGLAGSYEQYF.

The chain recombines TRBV4-2 with TRBJ1-1; no clear D. The CDR3 covers 16 residues. CDR1 is LGHNA, CDR2 YNFKEQ, per germline. With 1 base removed from V and 2 bases from J, the gap between germline ends came to 14 bases. This chain's CDR3 is CASSQVKSNSNTEAFF. The CDR3 DNA reads TGTGCCAGCAGCCAAGTTAAGAGTAATTCAAACACTGAAGCTTTCTTT.

The sample holds one count of this clone. CDR3 nucleotides: TGTGCCAGCTCACCTAAACCGGGACAGGGCAGTGAAGCTTTCTTT. It encodes CASSPKPGQGSEAFF. The V call is TRBV18, the J call TRBJ1-1; 9 nucleotides match TRBD1. CDR1 is KGHSH, CDR2 LQKENI, per germline. The CDR3 sequence is 15 residues long. The ends lost 3 bases at V and 7 bases at J; junction bases unmatched: 9.